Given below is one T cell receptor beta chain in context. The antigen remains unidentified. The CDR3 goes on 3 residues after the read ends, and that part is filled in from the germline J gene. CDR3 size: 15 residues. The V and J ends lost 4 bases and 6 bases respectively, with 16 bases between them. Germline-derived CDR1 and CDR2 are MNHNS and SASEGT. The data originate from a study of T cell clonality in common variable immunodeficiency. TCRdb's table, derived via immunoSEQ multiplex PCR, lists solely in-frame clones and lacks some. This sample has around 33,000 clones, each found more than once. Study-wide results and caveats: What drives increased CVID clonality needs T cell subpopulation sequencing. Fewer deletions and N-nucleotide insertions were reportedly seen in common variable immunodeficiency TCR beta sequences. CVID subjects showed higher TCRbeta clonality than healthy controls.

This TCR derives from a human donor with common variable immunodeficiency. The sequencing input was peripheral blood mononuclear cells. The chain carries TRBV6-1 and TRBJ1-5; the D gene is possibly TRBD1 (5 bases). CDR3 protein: CASSVSNRSLQPQHF. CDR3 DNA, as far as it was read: TGTGCCAGCAGTGTTTCTAACAGGAGTCTTCAGCCC.